This T cell receptor (beta chain) was retrieved from a study of neurological immune-mediated disorders. One entry per CDR3 protein results from TCRdb running MiXCR on the 5' RACE reads. The repertoire holds over 65,000 distinct CDR3 sequences, with about 9.7% as singletons. With 1 base removed from V and 7 bases from J, the gap between germline ends came to 5 bases. CDR1 is DFQATT and CDR2 is SNEGSKA in the germline V gene (reference sequence). This CDR3 spans 11 amino acids. The table lists this clonotype with many counts. The receptor was isolated from a man aged 45-65 years in good health. Sequencing was carried out using PBMCs. The V call is TRBV20-1, the J call TRBJ2-1, with no clear D. CDR3 sequence: CSARGANEQFF. In DNA form, the CDR3 reads TGCAGTGCTAGAGGGGCTAATGAGCAGTTCTTC.